The sequence of this T cell receptor beta chain was determined in a study of cytomegalovirus exposure and HLA in healthy donors. Study-wide results and caveats: The study found most TCR sequences rare, yet found some public TCRs in many donors. Researchers counted 164 TCR beta chains as cytomegalovirus-associated.

On this clone itself: Its antigen is not known.

Researchers ran the PCR with 60 Vbeta and 13 Jbeta primers. Data came from immunoSEQ multiplex PCR; TCRdb stores just in-frame clones and leaves some out. The data include 77,000 or so clones; the top ten clones carry about 5%. Trimming cost V 3 bases and J 5 bases; bases outside gene matches: 9. CDR1 GTSNPN and CDR2 SVGIG come from the germline V gene (reference sequence). This CDR3 has 15 amino acids. The origin of this receptor is a man aged 25 to 40 in good health and CMV-seronegative. The sequenced sample was PBMCs. The chain joins TRBV30 to TRBJ1-2; 10 bases are shared with TRBD1. CDR3 sequence: CAWSPRTGGIYGYTF. DNA for the CDR3: TGTGCCTGGAGCCCGAGGACAGGGGGGATATATGGCTACACCTTC.